This TCR beta chain was captured in a study of Tregs in tolerant kidney transplant recipients. As for the study in general: Recipients received nonmyeloablative bone marrow transplants from related graft donors, with transient mixed chimerism.

Generated by immunoSEQ multiplex PCR, the TCRdb table keeps only in-frame clones and is missing some. This table holds about 87,000 clones, over 85% found once. Thawed PBMCs were FACS-sorted into unstimulated CD4+CD25+CD127- regulatory T cells, CD4+CD25- non-regulatory cells, CD4 and CD8 cells. Remarks on this clone: Its target is not known.

General study results and limits: In tolerant patients, donor-specific Tregs outgrew total Tregs, suggesting antigen-driven expansion.

Germline lookup yields CDR1 SEHNR and CDR2 FQNEAQ (reference sequence). V shed 5 bases, J shed 2 bases, and the junction held 6 bases outside the gene matches. The CDR3 has 16 residues. The source was CD4+ T cells from blood, collected before the transplant. The chain uses TRBV7-9 and TRBJ2-5; 12 bases are a match to TRBD2. The TCR originated in a human donor who received a combined kidney and bone marrow transplant. CDR3 protein: CASSARGTSGQETQYF. The DNA of the CDR3 is TGTGCCAGCAGCGCTAGGGGGACTAGCGGGCAAGAGACCCAGTACTTC. Supplemented by reference TRBV7-9 and TRBJ2-5, the full variable domain reads DTGVSQNPRHKITKRGQNVTFRCDPISEHNRLYWYRQTLGQGPEFLTYFQNEAQLEKSRLLSDRFSAERPKGSFSTLEIQRTEQGDSAMYLCASSARGTSGQETQYFGPGTRLLVL.